Included here is one T cell receptor (beta chain) sequence, with context. Its antigen is undetermined. Combining a sample-barcoded 5' primer with a J-beta primer mix, a second PCR ran for about 6 to 11 cycles. Via MiXCR, TCRdb re-called the 5' RACE reads, giving one row per CDR3 protein. Of about 770,000 distinct CDR3 sequences listed, 40% to 50% are singletons. Donor samples were obtained from healthy Caucasian individuals from Russia, aged about 6 to 95. These data come from a study of blood T cells in healthy people across ages. Study-wide points: Observed TCR beta diversity per million T cells went down as age went up. This fall followed a roughly linear course with age. Higher diversity, along with more naive CD4+ cells, distinguished long-lived donors from aged donors.

CDR1 SNHLY and CDR2 FYNNEI come from the germline V gene. Trimming removed 1 base from V and 7 bases from J, with 13 bases in between. The CDR3 has 14 amino acids. This sequence joins TRBV2 and TRBJ1-2; D unresolved. Sequenced: blood. The sequence was obtained from a man aged 55 to 70 in good health. CDR3 sequence (DNA): TGTGCCAGCAGTGAAGGGTGGGCCCGGGCTGGCTACACCTTC. This encodes CASSEGWARAGYTF.